This T cell receptor beta chain was retrieved from a study of cytomegalovirus exposure and HLA in healthy donors. Study background: For the roughly 400 genotyped donors, about 79% fell within the Caucasian-associated ancestry cluster.

This CDR3 has 15 residues. Trimming pared 0 bases from V and 4 bases from J, leaving 13 bases between. The germline gives CDR1 SGDLS, CDR2 YYNGEE. 60 Vbeta and 13 Jbeta primers were used in PCR. TCRdb's table, derived via immunoSEQ multiplex PCR, lists solely in-frame clones and lacks some. The data contain more than 150,000 clones, approximately 84% of them singletons. Study results and caveats: For most TCR beta V segments, an earlier analysis put the productive rate at about 90% or about 30% of the time.

Notes on this clone: As yet, its antigen is unknown.

This sequence originates from a woman aged 40 to 55 in good health and CMV-seropositive. Material for sequencing was PBMCs. This sequence joins TRBV9 and TRBJ1-1, with D uncertain. In DNA, the CDR3 is TGTGCCAGCAGCGTAGGACGGGCAGGAGGCACTGAAGCTTTCTTT. This codes for CASSVGRAGGTEAFF.